Listed here are 28 T cell receptor beta chains from one sample, sequenced in a study of cytomegalovirus exposure and HLA in healthy donors. The primer mix had 60 Vbeta and 13 Jbeta primers. The protocol was immunoSEQ multiplex PCR, while the TCRdb copy is restricted to in-frame clones and leaves out a portion. The repertoire holds around 130,000 clones, with 70% to 85% as singletons. What was sequenced was PBMCs. The receptors were gathered from a boy aged 5 to 17 in good health and CMV-seronegative.

The gene calls are TRBV1 and TRBJ2-2; no DNA check was done on the table's D call, TRBD2. TRBV1 is a documented pseudogene. The CDR3 extends over 19 amino acids. Written as DNA, the CDR3 is TGCACCAGCAGCCAAGTCTCTGGGCTAGCGCCAACGGGGACCGGGGAGCTGTTTTTT. It yields the protein CTSSQVSGLAPTGTGELFF.

This clone has only a few counts. The rearrangement uses TRBV7-9 and TRBJ2-7, with 9 bases lining up with TRBD2. This CDR3 contains 17 residues. With 5 bases clipped from V and 6 bases from J, the junction kept 17 bases outside the gene matches. The germline gives CDR1 SEHNR, CDR2 FQNEAQ (reference sequence). CDR3 in DNA: TGTGCCAGCAGCCCGTTAACAAGCGGGAGGTTTCTGCGCGAGCAGTACTTC. It codes for CASSPLTSGRFLREQYF.

The chain recombines TRBV10-3 with TRBJ1-5, with a weak D call TRBD1 (5 bases). V lost 8 bases and J 5 bases, leaving 13 bases between the germline ends. The CDR3 has 13 residues. CDR1 is ENHRY and CDR2 is SYGVKD in the germline V gene. In DNA, the CDR3 is TGTGCCATCGCTCGTGACAGTCATCAGCCCCAGCATTTT. It translates to CAIARDSHQPQHF.

The chain has TRBV21-1 and TRBJ2-1; the D call of TRBD2 is as the table states it, not checked on the DNA. TRBV21-1 is tagged as a pseudogene. The CDR3 contains 16 residues. The CDR3 region has the DNA TGTGCCAGCAGCAACCCACGCGGGCCCTCCTACAATGAGCAGTTCTTC. This sequence encodes CASSNPRGPSYNEQFF.

This chain connects TRBV6-6 to TRBJ2-7; D is possibly TRBD2 (6 bases). Per the germline V gene, CDR1 is MNHNY and CDR2 is SVGAGI (reference sequence). The CDR3 is made up of 14 amino acids. Trimming took 6 bases from V and 1 from J, leaving 13 bases between them. The CDR3 DNA reads TGTGCCAGCAGGCCCGGGGACTTGTCCTACGAGCAGTACTTC. Translating gives CASRPGDLSYEQYF.

This chain joins TRBV19 and TRBJ1-1; perhaps TRBD1 as D (6 bases). Per germline, CDR1 LNHDA and CDR2 SQIVND (reference sequence). The CDR3 covers 12 residues. The V gene lost 6 bases and the J gene lost 10 bases, with 15 bases spanning the gap. CDR3 residues: CASSLGGERAFF. The CDR3 DNA reads as TGTGCCAGTAGCCTAGGGGGGGAGCGAGCTTTCTTT.

The genes are TRBV10-2 and TRBJ2-7; 9 bases line up with TRBD2. Trimming cost V 9 bases and J 4 bases; bases outside gene matches: 10. The CDR3 length is 14 residues. Per germline, CDR1 WSHSY and CDR2 SAAADI. CDR3 DNA: TGCGCCAGTAGAACGACTAGCGGACAATACGAGCAGTACTTC. It specifies CASRTTSGQYEQYF.

This clone has more than one count but fewer than ten. The chain couples TRBV6-6 to TRBJ1-1; D perhaps matches TRBD1 (6 bases). The CDR3 has 14 amino acids. Trimming removed 6 bases from V and 1 base from J, with 12 bases in between. In germline, CDR1 is MNHNY, CDR2 SVGAGI (reference sequence). CDR3 bases: TGTGCCAGCAGAGATCCACAGGGGAACACTGAAGCTTTCTTT. Protein: CASRDPQGNTEAFF.

The V call is TRBV30, the J call TRBJ1-1; a weak D match, TRBD1 (5 bases). This CDR3 has 13 residues. Germline V gene lookup returns CDR1 GTSNPN and CDR2 SVGIG (reference sequence). V was shortened by 1 base and J by 5 bases, with 11 bases between the two germline ends. The CDR3 DNA is TGTGCCTGGAGTGCGGGGGTTGGAACTGAAGCTTTCTTT. Translation gives CAWSAGVGTEAFF.

This chain uses TRBV5-1 with TRBJ2-5, with D tentatively TRBD2 (6 bases). The J call may be wrong; the DNA end is better matched by TRBJ2-7. The germline V gene has CDR1 SGHRS and CDR2 YFSETQ. The CDR3 runs 12 residues. CDR3 in DNA: TGCGCCAGCAGCTCCCAGGGAGGCGAGCAGTACTTC. Translated, it gives CASSSQGGEQYF.

The chain is built from TRBV4-1 and TRBJ2-7, with 7 bases lining up with TRBD2. Per germline, CDR1 MGHRA and CDR2 YSYEKL. V was clipped by 4 bases and J by 2 bases; unmatched bases: 11. The CDR3 consists of 16 residues. The CDR3 region has the DNA TGCGCCAGCAGCCCTTACGAGACTAGCAGCACCTACGAGCAGTACTTC. Translated: CASSPYETSSTYEQYF.

The rearrangement uses TRBV19 and TRBJ1-2; D unclear. CDR3 length equals 15 residues. The V and J ends lost 3 bases and 0 bases respectively, with 11 bases between them. CDR1 LNHDA and CDR2 SQIVND come from the germline V gene (reference sequence). The CDR3 DNA reads TGTGCCAGTAGTATCGATTCGGGTACTAACTATGGCTACACCTTC. Translating it yields CASSIDSGTNYGYTF.

J is TRBJ1-4 and V is TRBV7-9, with 8 bases lining up with TRBD1. Germline assignment: CDR1 SEHNR and CDR2 FQNEAQ (reference sequence). V was pared by 5 bases and J by 3 bases, with 2 bases of the junction left unmatched. The CDR3 sequence is 14 residues long. The CDR3 nucleotides are TGTGCCAGCAGCCGGACAGGGTCTAATGAAAAACTGTTTTTT. Its protein product is CASSRTGSNEKLFF.

This clone appeared a single time. The rearrangement joins TRBV5-1 to TRBJ2-1, with 8 bases that match TRBD1. Trimming at V came to 0 bases and at J to 4 bases, leaving 12 bases not matched to a gene. The CDR3 has 18 residues. CDR1 and CDR2 (germline): SGHRS, YFSETQ. The CDR3 reads CASSLAGPGTGFYNEQFF. The CDR3 DNA reads as TGCGCCAGCAGCTTGGCCGGGCCCGGGACAGGTTTTTACAATGAGCAGTTCTTC.

The J gene is TRBJ2-1, the V gene TRBV5-4, with 8 bases aligning to TRBD2. CDR3 length: 15 amino acids. Looked up from germline, CDR1 is SGHNT and CDR2 is YYREEE (reference sequence). J was trimmed by 7 bases and V by 1 base; bases with no gene match: 7. The CDR3 DNA reads TGTGCCAGCAGCTTGCCGGGAGGGAGATTGAATGAGCAGTTCTTC. Protein product: CASSLPGGRLNEQFF.

This chain links TRBV29-1 with TRBJ1-2; D possibly corresponds to TRBD1 (5 bases). Germline assignment: CDR1 SQVTM and CDR2 ANQGSEA. The CDR3 sequence is 16 residues long. Trimming pared 1 base from V and 5 bases from J, leaving 20 bases between. The DNA for the CDR3 is TGCAGCGTTGAAGGGGATAAGGAAAGGGGAGGGTATGGCTACACCTTC. This gives the protein CSVEGDKERGGYGYTF.

The V and J genes are TRBV6-1 and TRBJ1-2; 9 positions agree with TRBD1. The CDR3 has 12 amino acids. J was trimmed by 7 bases and V by 5 bases; bases with no gene match: 2. Germline V lookup: CDR1 MNHNS, CDR2 SASEGT. In nucleotides, the CDR3 is TGTGCCAGCAGTTCGGACAGGGGTGGCTACACCTTC. As protein: CASSSDRGGYTF.

This chain joins TRBV9 and TRBJ1-1; 12 bases align to TRBD1. V lost 3 bases to trimming and J lost 7 bases; unmatched junction nucleotides: 4. The CDR3 sequence is 14 residues long. Germline CDR1 and CDR2: SGDLS and YYNGEE. The CDR3 region is CASSGGQGAGEAFF. As DNA, the CDR3 is TGTGCCAGCAGCGGGGGACAGGGGGCAGGTGAAGCTTTCTTT.

This clone came up once. The V and J genes are TRBV19 and TRBJ2-3, with a weak D call TRBD1 (5 bases). The germline CDR1 and CDR2 sequences are LNHDA and SQIVND (reference sequence). The V end was cut by 5 bases, the J end by 0 bases, with 12 bases between. This CDR3 is 15 amino acids long. This CDR3 reads CASSLEDTSTDTQYF. The DNA of the CDR3 is TGTGCCAGTAGTCTTGAGGACACGAGCACAGATACGCAGTATTTT. Full variable domain (missing parts from reference TRBV19 and TRBJ2-3): DGGITQSPKYLFRKEGQNVTLSCEQNLNHDAMYWYRQDPGQGLRLIYYSQIVNDFQKGDIAEGYSVSREKKESFPLTVTSAQKNPTAFYLCASSLEDTSTDTQYFGPGTRLTVL.

The rearrangement links TRBV30 to TRBJ2-7, with D perhaps matching TRBD2 (5 bases). The ends were cut back, 3 bases at V and 5 bases at J, with 11 bases in the middle. Germline V gene data show CDR1 as GTSNPN and CDR2 as SVGIG (reference sequence). CDR3 length: 12 amino acids. The CDR3 is CAWSLLDDEQYF. The CDR3 coding sequence is TGTGCCTGGAGCCTACTAGACGACGAGCAGTACTTC.

The chain has TRBV5-8 and TRBJ1-1; 12 bases agree with TRBD1. Germline trimming cut 2 bases from V and 3 bases from J; bases unmatched to any gene: 8. The CDR3 loop spans 17 amino acids. Germline loops: CDR1 SGHTS, CDR2 YDEGEE. The CDR3 loop is CASSLFGTGGADTEAFF. In nucleotides, the CDR3 is TGTGCCAGCAGCTTATTTGGGACAGGGGGCGCAGACACTGAAGCTTTCTTT. Full variable domain (outside the CDR3, taken from reference TRBV5-8 and TRBJ1-1): EAGVTQSPTHLIKTRGQQATLRCSPISGHTSVYWYQQALGLGLQFLLWYDEGEERNRGNFPPRFSGRQFPNYSSELNVNALELEDSALYLCASSLFGTGGADTEAFFGQGTRLTVV.

V is TRBV11-2 and J is TRBJ1-1; D is uncertain. Germline lookup yields CDR1 SGHAT and CDR2 FQNNGV. V was trimmed by 6 bases and J by 1 base, leaving 12 bases between them. There are 14 residues in the CDR3. This CDR3 reads CASSEDGENTEAFF. The CDR3 nucleotides read TGTGCCAGCAGTGAGGACGGGGAGAACACTGAAGCTTTCTTT.

The rearrangement links TRBV29-1 to TRBJ2-3; maybe TRBD1 (5 bases). This CDR3 comprises 14 residues. Trimming removed 7 bases from V and 1 base from J, with 15 bases in between. Germline CDR1 and CDR2: SQVTM and ANQGSEA. The CDR3 DNA is TGCAGCGCCACTCCAGGGTGGGGCACAGATACGCAGTATTTT. Protein product: CSATPGWGTDTQYF.

The rearrangement uses TRBV4-3 and TRBJ2-1; D perhaps matches TRBD2 (6 bases). Trimming removed 0 bases at V and 4 bases at J, with 13 bases between. The CDR3 extends over 16 amino acids. Germline CDR1 and CDR2: LGHNA and YSLEER. The CDR3 DNA reads TGCGCCAGCAGCCAAGACTGGCGGGGAACTTACAATGAGCAGTTCTTC. It codes for CASSQDWRGTYNEQFF.

The chain recombines TRBV6-6 with TRBJ2-7; D perhaps matches TRBD1 (6 bases). Germline-derived CDR1 and CDR2 are MNHNY and SVGAGI (reference sequence). The germline V and J ends were trimmed by 2 bases and 1 base, with 15 bases remaining between them. The CDR3 runs to 16 residues. The CDR3 DNA reads TGTGCCAGCAGTTACCCGACAGGCGGAGTTTCCTACGAGCAGTACTTC. Amino acids: CASSYPTGGVSYEQYF.

The chain recombines TRBV5-6 with TRBJ2-2, with 9 nucleotides matching TRBD1. The germline V gene has CDR1 SGHDT and CDR2 YYEEEE. The CDR3 sequence is 16 residues long. V lost 4 bases to trimming and J lost 6 bases; unmatched junction nucleotides: 10. CDR3 sequence reads: CASSRTGATVAGELFF. CDR3 DNA sequence: TGTGCCAGCAGCCGGACAGGGGCCACGGTGGCCGGGGAGCTGTTTTTT.

V usage is TRBV2 and J usage is TRBJ2-7; 10 nucleotides agree with TRBD1. Per the germline V gene, CDR1 is SNHLY and CDR2 is FYNNEI. This CDR3 is 16 amino acids long. The trim removed 0 bases at V and 7 bases at J, leaving 9 bases unmatched. The CDR3 here is CASSEAPGTGAVEQYF. CDR3 sequence (DNA): TGTGCCAGCAGTGAAGCCCCCGGGACAGGGGCTGTAGAGCAGTACTTC.

The rearrangement joins TRBV20-1 to TRBJ2-1, with D perhaps matching TRBD2 (5 bases). The CDR3 spans 11 residues. Germline V gives CDR1 DFQATT, CDR2 SNEGSKA (reference sequence). V lost 6 bases and J lost 7, with 10 bases in between. This chain's CDR3 is CSAGEGNEQFF. CDR3 coding DNA: TGCAGTGCGGGAGAAGGTAATGAGCAGTTCTTC.